This T cell receptor (beta chain) appears in the sequencing data of a study of cytomegalovirus exposure and HLA in healthy donors. The PCR used 60 Vbeta and 13 Jbeta primers. TCRdb's table, derived via immunoSEQ multiplex PCR, lists solely in-frame clones and lacks some. Of roughly 150,000 clones in the sample, 60% to 85% were seen once. CDR3 length equals 15 residues. Germline loops: CDR1 SGHRS, CDR2 YFSETQ. With V trimmed by 1 base and J by 5 bases, 6 bases remained unmatched. A remark on this clone: Its antigen remains unknown.

Overall study findings and caveats: TCR beta V- and J-gene trimming was later associated with a missense DCLRE1C variant.

The TCR sequence derives from a man in his fifties in good health and CMV-seropositive. This rearrangement joins TRBV5-1 to TRBJ1-5; 7 bases map to TRBD1. Sequencing was performed on PBMCs. CDR3 region: CASSLTYRGDQPQHF. DNA of the CDR3: TGCGCCAGCAGCTTGACCTACAGGGGTGATCAGCCCCAGCATTTT. Complete variable domain (other parts from reference TRBV5-1 and TRBJ1-5): KAGVTQTPRYLIKTRGQQVTLSCSPISGHRSVSWYQQTPGQGLQFLFEYFSETQRNKGNFPGRFSGRQFSNSRSEMNVSTLELGDSALYLCASSLTYRGDQPQHFGDGTRLSIL.